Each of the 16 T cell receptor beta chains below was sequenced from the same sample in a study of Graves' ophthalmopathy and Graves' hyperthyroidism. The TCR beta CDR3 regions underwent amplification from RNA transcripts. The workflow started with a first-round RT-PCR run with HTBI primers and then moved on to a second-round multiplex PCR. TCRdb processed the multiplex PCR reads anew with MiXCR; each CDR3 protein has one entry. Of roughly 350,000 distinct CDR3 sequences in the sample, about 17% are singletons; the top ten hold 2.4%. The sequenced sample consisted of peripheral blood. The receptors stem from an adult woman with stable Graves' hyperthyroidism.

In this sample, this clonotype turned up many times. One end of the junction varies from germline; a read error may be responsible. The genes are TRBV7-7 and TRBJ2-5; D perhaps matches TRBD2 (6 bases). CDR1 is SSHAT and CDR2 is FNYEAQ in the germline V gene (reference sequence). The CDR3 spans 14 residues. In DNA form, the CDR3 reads TGTGCTAGCAGCTTATCTGGCGGGATGGAGACCCAGTACTTC. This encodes CASSLSGGMETQYF.

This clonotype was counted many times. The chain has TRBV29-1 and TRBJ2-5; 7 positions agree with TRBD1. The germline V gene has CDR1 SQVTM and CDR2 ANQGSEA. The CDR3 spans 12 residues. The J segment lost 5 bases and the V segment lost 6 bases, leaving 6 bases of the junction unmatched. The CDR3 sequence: CSVLQGSETQYF. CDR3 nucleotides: TGCAGCGTCCTACAGGGGTCGGAGACCCAGTACTTC.

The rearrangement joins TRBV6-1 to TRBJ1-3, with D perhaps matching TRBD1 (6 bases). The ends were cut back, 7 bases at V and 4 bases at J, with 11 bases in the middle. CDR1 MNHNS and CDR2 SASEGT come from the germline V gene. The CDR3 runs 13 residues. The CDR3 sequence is CASKRDTGNTIYF. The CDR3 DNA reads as TGTGCCAGCAAACGGGACACCGGAAACACCATATATTTT.

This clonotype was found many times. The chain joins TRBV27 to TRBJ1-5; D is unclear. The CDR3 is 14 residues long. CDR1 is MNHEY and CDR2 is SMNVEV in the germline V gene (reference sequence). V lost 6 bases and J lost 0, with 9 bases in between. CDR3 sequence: CASRPHASNQPQHF. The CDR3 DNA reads TGTGCCAGCAGGCCCCACGCTAGCAATCAGCCCCAGCATTTT.

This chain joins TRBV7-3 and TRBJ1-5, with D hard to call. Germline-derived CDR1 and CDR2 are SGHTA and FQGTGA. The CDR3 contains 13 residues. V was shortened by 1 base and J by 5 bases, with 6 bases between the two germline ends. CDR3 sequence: CASSLMQDQPQHF. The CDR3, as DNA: TGTGCCAGCAGCTTAATGCAGGATCAGCCCCAGCATTTT.

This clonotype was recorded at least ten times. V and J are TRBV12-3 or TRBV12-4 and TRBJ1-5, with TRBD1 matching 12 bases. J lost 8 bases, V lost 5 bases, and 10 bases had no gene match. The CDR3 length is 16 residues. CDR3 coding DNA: TGTGCCAGCAGTGACGGGACAGGGGGCCGGGGGAAGCCCCAGCATTTT. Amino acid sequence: CASSDGTGGRGKPQHF.

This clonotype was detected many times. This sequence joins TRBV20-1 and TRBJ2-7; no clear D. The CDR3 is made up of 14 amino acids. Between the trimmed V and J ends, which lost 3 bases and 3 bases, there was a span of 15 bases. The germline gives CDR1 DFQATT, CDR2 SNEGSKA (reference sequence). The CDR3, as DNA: TGCAGTGCTAGGAAGGAAAAGTGGGGCTACGAGCAGTACTTC. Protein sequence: CSARKEKWGYEQYF.

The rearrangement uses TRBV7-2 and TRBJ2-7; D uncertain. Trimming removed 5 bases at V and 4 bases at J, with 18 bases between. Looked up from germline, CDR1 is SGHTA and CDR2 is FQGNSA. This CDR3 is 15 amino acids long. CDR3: CASSPPPSSPYEQYF. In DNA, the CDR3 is TGTGCCAGCAGCCCCCCCCCGAGTTCTCCTTACGAGCAGTACTTC.

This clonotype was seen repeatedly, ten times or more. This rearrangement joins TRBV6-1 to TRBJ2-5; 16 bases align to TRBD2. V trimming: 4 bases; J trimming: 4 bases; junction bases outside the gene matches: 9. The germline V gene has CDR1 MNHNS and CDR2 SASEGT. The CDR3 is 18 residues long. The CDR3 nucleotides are TGTGCCAGCAGTGGATTTTGGGGACTAGCGGGAGGGCCAGAGACCCAGTACTTC. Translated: CASSGFWGLAGGPETQYF.

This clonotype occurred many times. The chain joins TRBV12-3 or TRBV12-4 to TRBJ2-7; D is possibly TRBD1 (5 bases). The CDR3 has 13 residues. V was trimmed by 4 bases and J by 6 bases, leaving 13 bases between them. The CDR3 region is CASSSTPDIEQYF. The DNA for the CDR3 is TGTGCCAGCAGTTCCACCCCGGACATCGAGCAGTACTTC.

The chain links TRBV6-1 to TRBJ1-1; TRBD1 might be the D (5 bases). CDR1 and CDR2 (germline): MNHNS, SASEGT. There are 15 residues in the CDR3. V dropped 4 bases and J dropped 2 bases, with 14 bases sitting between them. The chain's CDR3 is CASSGPGDLNTEAFF. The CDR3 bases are TGTGCCAGCAGTGGACCCGGGGACCTCAACACTGAAGCTTTCTTT.

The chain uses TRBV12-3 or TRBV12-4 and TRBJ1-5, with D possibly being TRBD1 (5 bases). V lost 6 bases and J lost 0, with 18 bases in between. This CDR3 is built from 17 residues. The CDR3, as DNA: TGTGCCAGCAGGGCAACGCAGGGATCGTATAGCAATCAGCCCCAGCATTTT. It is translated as CASRATQGSYSNQPQHF.

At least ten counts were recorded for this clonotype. CDR3 sequence: CASSSRALSYEQYF. The CDR3 coding sequence is TGTGCCAGCAGTTCTCGGGCCCTCTCCTACGAGCAGTACTTC. The chain employs TRBV6-5 and TRBJ2-7; no clear D gene. CDR1 is MNHEY, CDR2 SVGAGI, per germline. The CDR3 runs 14 residues. The V end was cut by 4 bases, the J end by 0 bases, with 10 bases between.

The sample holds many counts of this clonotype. The CDR3 nucleotides are TGCGCCAGCAGCCAAGATGGCGGTCAGCCCCAGCATTTT. This gives the protein CASSQDGGQPQHF. The chain uses TRBV4-3 and TRBJ1-5; no clear D gene. This CDR3 is built from 13 residues. Trimming cost V 0 bases and J 6 bases, with 6 bases left between them. CDR1 and CDR2 (germline): LGHNA, YSLEER.

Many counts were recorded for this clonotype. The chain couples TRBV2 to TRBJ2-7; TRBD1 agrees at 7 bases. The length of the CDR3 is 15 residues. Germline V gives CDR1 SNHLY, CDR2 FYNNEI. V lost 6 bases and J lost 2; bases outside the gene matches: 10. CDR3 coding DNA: TGTGCCAGCAGGGCGACAGGGTCTAAAGCCTACGAGCAGTACTTC. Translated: CASRATGSKAYEQYF. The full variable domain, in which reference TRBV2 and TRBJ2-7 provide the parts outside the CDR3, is EPEVTQTPSHQVTQMGQEVILRCVPISNHLYFYWYRQILGQKVEFLVSFYNNEISEKSEIFDDQFSVERPDGSNFTLKIRSTKLEDSAMYFCASRATGSKAYEQYFGPGTRLTVT.

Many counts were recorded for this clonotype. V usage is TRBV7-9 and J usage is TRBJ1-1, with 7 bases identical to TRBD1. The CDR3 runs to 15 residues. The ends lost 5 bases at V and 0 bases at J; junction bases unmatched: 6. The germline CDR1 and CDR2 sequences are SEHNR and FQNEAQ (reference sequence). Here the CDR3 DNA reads TGTGCCAGCAGCACCTTGGGGACAGTGAACACTGAAGCTTTCTTT. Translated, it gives CASSTLGTVNTEAFF.